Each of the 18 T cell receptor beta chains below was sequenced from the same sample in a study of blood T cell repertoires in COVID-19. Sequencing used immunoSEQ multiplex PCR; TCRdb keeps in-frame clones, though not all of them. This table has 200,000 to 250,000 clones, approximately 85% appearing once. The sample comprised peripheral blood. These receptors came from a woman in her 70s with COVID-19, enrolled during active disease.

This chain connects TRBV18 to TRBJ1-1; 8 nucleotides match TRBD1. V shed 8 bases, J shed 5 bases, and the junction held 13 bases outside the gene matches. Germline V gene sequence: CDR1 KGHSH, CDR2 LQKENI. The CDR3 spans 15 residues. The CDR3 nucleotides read TGTGCCAGCACCTTCTTAGGACAGGGACGAACTGAAGCTTTCTTT. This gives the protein CASTFLGQGRTEAFF.

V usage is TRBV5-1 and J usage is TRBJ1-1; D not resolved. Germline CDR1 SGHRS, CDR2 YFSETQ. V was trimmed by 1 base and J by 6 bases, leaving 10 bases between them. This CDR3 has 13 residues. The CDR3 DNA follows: TGCGCCAGCAGCTTGAATGGAGGGCCTGAAGCTTTCTTT. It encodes CASSLNGGPEAFF.

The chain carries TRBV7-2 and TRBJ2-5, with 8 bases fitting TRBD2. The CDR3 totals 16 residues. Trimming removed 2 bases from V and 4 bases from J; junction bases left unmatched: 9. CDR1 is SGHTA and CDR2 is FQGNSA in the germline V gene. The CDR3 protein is CASSLRRSGMGETQYF. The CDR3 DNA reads TGTGCCAGCAGCTTAAGGCGTAGCGGGATGGGAGAGACCCAGTACTTC.

The CDR3 protein is CASSGQLNYGYTF. In DNA, the CDR3 is TGTGCCAGCAGTGGACAGCTGAACTATGGCTACACCTTC. This chain uses TRBV2 with TRBJ1-2; D perhaps matches TRBD1 (5 bases). CDR1 and CDR2 (germline): SNHLY, FYNNEI. V lost 4 bases to trimming and J lost 2 bases, with 8 bases between them. This CDR3 is built from 13 residues.

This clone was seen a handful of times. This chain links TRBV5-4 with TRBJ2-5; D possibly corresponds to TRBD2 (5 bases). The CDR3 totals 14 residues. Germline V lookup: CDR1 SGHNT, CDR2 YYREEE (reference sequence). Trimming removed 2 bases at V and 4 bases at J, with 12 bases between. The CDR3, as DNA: TGTGCCAGCAGCTTACTAGGGCGGGCAGAGACCCAGTACTTC. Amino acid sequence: CASSLLGRAETQYF.

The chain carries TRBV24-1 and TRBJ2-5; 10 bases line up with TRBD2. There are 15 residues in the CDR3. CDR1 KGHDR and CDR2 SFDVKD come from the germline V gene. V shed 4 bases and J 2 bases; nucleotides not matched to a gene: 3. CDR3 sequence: CATSDPAGGQETQYF. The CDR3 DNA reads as TGTGCCACCAGTGACCCAGCGGGAGGGCAAGAGACCCAGTACTTC.

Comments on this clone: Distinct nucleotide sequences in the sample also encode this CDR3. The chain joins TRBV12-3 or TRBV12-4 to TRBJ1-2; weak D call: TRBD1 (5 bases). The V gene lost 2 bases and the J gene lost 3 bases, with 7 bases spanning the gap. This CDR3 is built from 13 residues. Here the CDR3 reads CASSLTGDYGYTF. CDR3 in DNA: TGTGCCAGCAGTTTAACGGGGGACTATGGCTACACCTTC.

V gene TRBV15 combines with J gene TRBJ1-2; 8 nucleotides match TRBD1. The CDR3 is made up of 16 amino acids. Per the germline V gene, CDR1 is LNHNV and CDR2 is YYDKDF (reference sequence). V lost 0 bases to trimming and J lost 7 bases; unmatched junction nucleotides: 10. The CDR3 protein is CATSRDRQGAIRGYTF. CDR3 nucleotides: TGTGCCACCAGCAGAGATCGCCAGGGGGCGATCCGTGGCTACACCTTC.

The CDR3 DNA is TGCGCCAGCAGCTTGGTTGCGGGAAACAATGAGCAGTTCTTC. Encoded protein: CASSLVAGNNEQFF. The rearrangement joins TRBV5-1 to TRBJ2-1; D possibly corresponds to TRBD2 (6 bases). Germline V gene data show CDR1 as SGHRS and CDR2 as YFSETQ. The CDR3 is made up of 14 amino acids. V was trimmed by 0 bases and J by 5 bases, leaving 9 bases between them.

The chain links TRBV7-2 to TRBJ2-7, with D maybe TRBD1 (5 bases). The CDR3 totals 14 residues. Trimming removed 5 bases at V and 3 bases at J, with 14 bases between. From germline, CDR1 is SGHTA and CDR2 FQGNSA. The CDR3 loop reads CASSLDNEIYEQYF. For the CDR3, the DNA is TGTGCCAGCAGCCTGGACAACGAGATCTACGAGCAGTACTTC.

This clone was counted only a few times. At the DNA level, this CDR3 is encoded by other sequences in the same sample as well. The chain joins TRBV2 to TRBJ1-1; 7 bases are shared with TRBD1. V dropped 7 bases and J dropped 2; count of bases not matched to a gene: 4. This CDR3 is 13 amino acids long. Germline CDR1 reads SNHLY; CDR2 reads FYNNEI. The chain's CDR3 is CASTRQGNTEAFF. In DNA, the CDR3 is TGTGCCAGCACCAGACAGGGTAACACTGAAGCTTTCTTT.

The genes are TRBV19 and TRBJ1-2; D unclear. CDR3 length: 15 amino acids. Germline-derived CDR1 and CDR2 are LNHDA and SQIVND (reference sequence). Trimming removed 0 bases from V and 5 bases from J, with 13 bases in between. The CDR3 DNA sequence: TGTGCCAGTAGTATAGAGGGCACTCCTACGTATGGCTACACCTTC. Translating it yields CASSIEGTPTYGYTF.

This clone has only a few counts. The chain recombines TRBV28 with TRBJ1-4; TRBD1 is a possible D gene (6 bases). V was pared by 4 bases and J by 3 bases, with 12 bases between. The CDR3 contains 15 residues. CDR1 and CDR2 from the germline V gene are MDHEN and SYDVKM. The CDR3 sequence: CASSSGTLANEKLFF. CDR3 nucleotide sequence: TGTGCCAGCAGTTCTGGGACACTCGCTAATGAAAAACTGTTTTTT.

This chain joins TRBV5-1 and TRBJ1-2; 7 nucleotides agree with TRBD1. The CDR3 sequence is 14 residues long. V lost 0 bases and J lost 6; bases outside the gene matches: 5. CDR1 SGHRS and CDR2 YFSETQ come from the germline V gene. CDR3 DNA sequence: TGCGCCAGCAGCTTGGATATCAGGGGGAATGGCTACACCTTC. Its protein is CASSLDIRGNGYTF.

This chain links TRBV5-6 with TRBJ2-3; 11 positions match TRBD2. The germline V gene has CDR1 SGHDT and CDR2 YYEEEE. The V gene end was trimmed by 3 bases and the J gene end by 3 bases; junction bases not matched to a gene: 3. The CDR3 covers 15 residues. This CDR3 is CASSSTSGSTDTQYF. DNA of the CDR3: TGTGCCAGCAGCTCAACTAGCGGGAGTACAGATACGCAGTATTTT.

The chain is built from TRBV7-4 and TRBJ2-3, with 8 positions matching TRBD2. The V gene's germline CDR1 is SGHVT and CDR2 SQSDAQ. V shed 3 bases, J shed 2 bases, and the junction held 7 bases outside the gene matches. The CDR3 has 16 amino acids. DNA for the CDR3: TGTGCCAGCAGCTTCCTAGCGGGCTGGTTCACAGATACGCAGTATTTT. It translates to CASSFLAGWFTDTQYF.

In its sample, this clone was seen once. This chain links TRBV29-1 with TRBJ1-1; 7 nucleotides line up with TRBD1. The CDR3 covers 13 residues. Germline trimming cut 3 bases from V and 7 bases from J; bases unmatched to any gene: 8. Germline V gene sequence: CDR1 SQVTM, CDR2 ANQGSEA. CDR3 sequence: CSVDDRVADEAFF. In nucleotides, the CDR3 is TGCAGCGTTGATGACAGGGTTGCGGATGAAGCTTTCTTT.

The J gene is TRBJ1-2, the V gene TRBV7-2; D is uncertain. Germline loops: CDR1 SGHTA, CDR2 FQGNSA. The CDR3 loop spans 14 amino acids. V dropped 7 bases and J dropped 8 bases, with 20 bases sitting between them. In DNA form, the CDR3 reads TGTGCCAGCACCCCATCTTGGGGTACGGGGGGCTACACCTTC. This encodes CASTPSWGTGGYTF.